This T cell receptor beta chain was sequenced during a study of graft-versus-host responses after intestinal transplantation (dated by TCRdb to about 2021). Background for the entire study: Recipients received multivisceral, liver-intestinal, or isolated intestinal transplants. All recipients received anti-thymocyte globulin induction followed by maintenance tacrolimus and steroids for roughly three years. Bulk TCR-beta CDR3 sequencing was used to track graft-versus-host and host-versus-graft alloreactive T cell clones in the graft, circulation and bone marrow after intestinal transplantation. Alloreactive clones were identified by sequencing pre-transplant mixed lymphocyte reaction products and comparing them with unstimulated pre-transplant donor and recipient T cells. A cohort of about 26 intestinal transplant recipients, including one retransplant, was enrolled, and a few patients lacking pretransplant specimens were excluded. A peak of at least 4% donor T cells among recipient peripheral blood mononuclear cells was the definition used for donor T cell macrochimerism. Rather than being sequenced by the commercial service, samples from a few later patients were sequenced in-house on an Illumina MiSeq and processed with MiXCR.

Library preparation used the immunoSEQ multiplex PCR assay. For most patients, genomic DNA was isolated with the Qiagen DNeasy Blood and Tissue Kit and sent frozen to Adaptive Biotechnologies for TCR sequencing. For most patients, high-throughput TCR-beta CDR3 sequencing of genomic DNA was performed by Adaptive Biotechnologies. As for the original processing: Adaptive's ImmunoSEQ software supplied the TCR sequencing data for 15 to 20 patients, while MiXCR and VDJtools were used to process a few other patients. To correct CD4 versus CD8 sorting errors, sequences present in both subsets at a frequency ratio below 5:1 were removed. CDR3 nucleotide sequences shared between donor and recipient were removed because the origin of such sequences could not be assigned. At least 2-fold expansion over unstimulated cells and a minimum CFSE-low frequency of 0.002% (template counts) or 0.001% (read counts) were required for clones to be classified as alloreactive. A clone was considered mappable if detected in the sequenced pre-transplant spleen, lymph node, or MLR CFSE-low populations of the donor or recipient. The cumulative frequency of alloreactive clones was calculated as a percentage of all sequences, weighted by copy number. TCRdb limited this immuneACCESS table to in-frame rearrangements with V and J called. A share of clones is missing; checked studies link under half to unresolved V genes, and the rest is unexplained. V, J and clone size are taken as reported in that table, and D and trimming were inferred from the DNA itself. Across this sample there are about 18,000 clones, with about 38% seen only once. The ten largest clones take up 0.9% of the sample.

Read against the paper, the sample's time point label means: cells obtained before transplantation from donor or recipient. In mixed lymphocyte reactions, some 200,000 CFSE-labeled pre-transplant responders were plated with some 200,000 irradiated violet-dye-labeled stimulators and cultured for around six days. Proliferating CD3+CD4+CFSE-low and CD3+CD8+CFSE-low responder cells were FACS-sorted on a BD Influx sorter after the mixed lymphocyte reaction. Overall study outcomes, separate from this receptor: GvH clones turned up in recipient bone marrow, with some appearing earlier in ileal mucosa or blood, a pattern consistent with an intestinal mucosal origin. Early after transplant, peak levels of circulating GvH clones were associated with declines in HvG clones. Conclusions were limited by the relatively low number and heterogeneity of intestinal transplant patients. In the allografts of patients with donor T cell macrochimerism, GvH to HvG T cell clonal ratios were high.

In this sample, this clone turned up a few times. The sample holds no much larger clone one base away, and base qualities are not on file. Spanning cysteine to phenylalanine, the CDR3 consists of 14 amino acids. Just CDR3 DNA is preserved here, 42 bases in frame from base 1. V sheds 2 bases and J sheds 5 bases, leaving 12 bases between their ends. In the germline V gene (reference sequence), CDR1 corresponds to SEHNR and CDR2 to FQNEAQ. The sequence was obtained from a human patient who received an intestinal transplant. The receptor chain draws on TRBV7-9 and TRBJ2-5; the D region may be TRBD1 or TRBD2, each matching 5 bases equally. Sequenced material: alloreactive CD4+ T cells from a mixed lymphocyte reaction culture, taken before intestinal transplant. Reading the label with the study, this specimen's cell subset or site is: CFSE-low proliferating T cells sorted from roughly 6-day pre-transplant mixed lymphocyte reaction (GvH or HvG direction). The DNA sequence is as follows: TGTGCCAGCAGCTTATCACGGGGCCTGGAGACCCAGTACTTC. This codes for CASSLSRGLETQYF.